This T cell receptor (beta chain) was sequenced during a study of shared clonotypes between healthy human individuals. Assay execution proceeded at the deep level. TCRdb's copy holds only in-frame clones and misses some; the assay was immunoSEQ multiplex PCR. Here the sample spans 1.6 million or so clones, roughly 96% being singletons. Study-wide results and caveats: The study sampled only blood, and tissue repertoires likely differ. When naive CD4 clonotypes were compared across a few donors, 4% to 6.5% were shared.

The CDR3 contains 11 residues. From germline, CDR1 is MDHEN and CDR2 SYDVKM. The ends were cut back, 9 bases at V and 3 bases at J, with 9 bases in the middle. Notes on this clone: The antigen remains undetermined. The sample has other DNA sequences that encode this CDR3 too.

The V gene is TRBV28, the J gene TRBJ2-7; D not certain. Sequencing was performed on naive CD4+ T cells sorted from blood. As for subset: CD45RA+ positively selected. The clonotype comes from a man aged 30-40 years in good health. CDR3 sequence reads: CASSRSYEQYF. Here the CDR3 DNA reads TGTGCCAGTTCCCGGAGCTACGAGCAGTACTTC. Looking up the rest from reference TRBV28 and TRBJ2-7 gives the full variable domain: DVKVTQSSRYLVKRTGEKVFLECVQDMDHENMFWYRQDPGLGLRLIYFSYDVKMKEKGDIPEGYSVSREKKERFSLILESASTNQTSMYLCASSRSYEQYFGPGTRLTVT.